Listed below are T cell receptor beta chains from one sample, sequenced in a study of post-analysis software for immune sequencing data. One entry per CDR3 protein results from TCRdb running MiXCR on the PCR reads. The sample shows fewer than 550,000 distinct CDR3 sequences, 30% to 40% of them seen only once. The source material was blood. The receptors shown here come from a girl aged 2 to 17 with multiple sclerosis. CDR3s include the opening cysteine and the closing phenylalanine or tryptophan. A D gene is named only where the DNA matches it firmly. Clone size appears in some rows only: once, few, many, or a class for an expanded clone.

D	size	V	length	J	DNA	CDR3
.	.	TRBV29-1	13	TRBJ1-5	TGCAGCGTAACAGGTTTTAGCAATCAGCCCCAGCATTTT	CSVTGFSNQPQHF
.	many	TRBV20-1	15	TRBJ2-5	TGCAGTGCTAGAGATAACACGGAGGCTCAAGAGACCCAGTACTTC	CSARDNTEAQETQYF
.	.	TRBV6-1	14	TRBJ2-5	TGTGCCAGCAGGACGCTACGGGGGCAAGAGACCCAGTACTTC	CASRTLRGQETQYF
.	.	TRBV18	14	TRBJ1-1	TGTGCCAGCTCACCCCCTCCCGGACAGCTCCAGGCTTTCTTT	CASSPPPGQLQAFF
.	few	TRBV11-2	15	TRBJ2-1	TGTGCCAGCAGCTTAGACGGGGACCCCGGGGATGAGCAGTTCTTC	CASSLDGDPGDEQFF
.	.	TRBV7-9	12	TRBJ2-1	TGTGCCAGCACCTTCAGGTTTAGTGAGCAGTTCTTC	CASTFRFSEQFF
TRBD2	.	TRBV6-1	15	TRBJ2-5	TGTGCCAGCAGGCTCGGGGGGGGGTCCCGAGAGACCCAGTACTTC	CASRLGGGSRETQYF
.	few	TRBV11-2	15	TRBJ1-5	TGTGCCAGCAGCTTAGATCGTGCAGCGCAATCACCCCAGCATTTT	CASSLDRAAQSPQHF
TRBD1	few	TRBV6-5	13	TRBJ2-5	TGTGCCAGCAATCGACAGGGAAAAGGGACCCAGTACTTC	CASNRQGKGTQYF
TRBD1	few	TRBV6-1	15	TRBJ1-1	TGTGCCAGCAGTGAAGAGGGGGCTGGGAACACTGAAGCTTTCTTT	CASSEEGAGNTEAFF
.	.	TRBV29-1	11	TRBJ1-1	TGCAGCGCTGGTAGGACAGCTGAAGCTTTCTTT	CSAGRTAEAFF
.	few	TRBV5-1	17	TRBJ1-2	TGCGCCAGCGCATGGAACGAGCGGGGCCTGCCCCTCGGCGACAACACCTTC	CASAWNERGLPLGDNTF